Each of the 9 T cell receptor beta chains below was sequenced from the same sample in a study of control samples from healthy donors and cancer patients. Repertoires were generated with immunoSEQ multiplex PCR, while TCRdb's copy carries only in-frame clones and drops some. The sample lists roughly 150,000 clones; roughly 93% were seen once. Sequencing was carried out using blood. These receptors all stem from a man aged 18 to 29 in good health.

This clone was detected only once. The CDR3 nucleotides read TGTGCCAGCAGCTTGGCGGACAGGGGGGTGCGGGCCAACGTCCTGACTTTC. It translates to CASSLADRGVRANVLTF. This rearrangement joins TRBV5-6 to TRBJ2-6, with TRBD1 identical over 10 bases. CDR1 is SGHDT, CDR2 YYEEEE, per germline. The CDR3 is 17 residues long. The junction had 5 bases not matched to a gene; V was cut back by 0 bases and J by 5 bases.

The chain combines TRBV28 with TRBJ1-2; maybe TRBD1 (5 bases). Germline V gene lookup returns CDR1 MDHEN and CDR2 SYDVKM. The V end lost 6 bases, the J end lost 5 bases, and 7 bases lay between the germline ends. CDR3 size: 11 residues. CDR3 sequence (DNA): TGTGCCAGCAGACCAGGGTATGGCTACACCTTC. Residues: CASRPGYGYTF.

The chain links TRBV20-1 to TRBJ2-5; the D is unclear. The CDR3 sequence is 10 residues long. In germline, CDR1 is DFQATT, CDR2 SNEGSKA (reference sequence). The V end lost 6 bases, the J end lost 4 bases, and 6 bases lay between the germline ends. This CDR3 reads CSALRETQYF. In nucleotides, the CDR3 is TGCAGTGCCCTTAGAGAGACCCAGTACTTC.

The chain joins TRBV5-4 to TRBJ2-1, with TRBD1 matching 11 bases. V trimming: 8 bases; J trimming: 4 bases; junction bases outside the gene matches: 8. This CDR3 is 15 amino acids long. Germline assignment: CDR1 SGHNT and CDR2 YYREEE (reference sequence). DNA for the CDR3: TGTGCCAGTTTAAGGACAGGGGGCGCGTACAATGAGCAGTTCTTC. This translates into CASLRTGGAYNEQFF.

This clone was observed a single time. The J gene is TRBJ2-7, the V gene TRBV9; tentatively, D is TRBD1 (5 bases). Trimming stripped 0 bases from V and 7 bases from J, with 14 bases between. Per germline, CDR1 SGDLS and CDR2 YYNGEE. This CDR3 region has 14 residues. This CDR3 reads CASSVEGVAREQYF. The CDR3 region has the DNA TGTGCCAGCAGCGTAGAAGGGGTGGCTAGGGAGCAGTACTTC.

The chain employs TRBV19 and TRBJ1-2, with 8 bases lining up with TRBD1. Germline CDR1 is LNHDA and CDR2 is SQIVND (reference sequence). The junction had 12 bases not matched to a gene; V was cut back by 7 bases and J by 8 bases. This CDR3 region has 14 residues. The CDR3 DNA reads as TGTGCCAGTACCCCCCGGACAGGGTCGGAGGGCTACACCTTC. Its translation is CASTPRTGSEGYTF.

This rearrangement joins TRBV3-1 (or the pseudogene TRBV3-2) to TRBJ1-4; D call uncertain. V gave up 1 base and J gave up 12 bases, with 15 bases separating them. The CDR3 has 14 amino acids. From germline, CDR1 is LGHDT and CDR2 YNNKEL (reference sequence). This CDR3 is CASSQGPYMMELFF. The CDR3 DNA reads TGTGCCAGCAGCCAAGGGCCTTATATGATGGAACTGTTTTTT.

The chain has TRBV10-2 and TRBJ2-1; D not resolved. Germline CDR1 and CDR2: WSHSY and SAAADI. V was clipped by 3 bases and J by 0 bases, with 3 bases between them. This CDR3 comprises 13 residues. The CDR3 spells CASSDNSYNEQFF. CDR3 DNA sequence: TGCGCCAGCAGTGATAACTCCTACAATGAGCAGTTCTTC.

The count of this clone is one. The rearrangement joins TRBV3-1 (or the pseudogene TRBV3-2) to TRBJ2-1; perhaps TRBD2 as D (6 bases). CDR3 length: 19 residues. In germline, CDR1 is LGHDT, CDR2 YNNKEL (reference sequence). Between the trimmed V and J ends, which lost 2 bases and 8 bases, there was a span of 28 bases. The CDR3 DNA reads TGTGCCAGCAGCCAAAACTCACTCGGGCGGGACGCCAGCAGGGATGAGCAGTTCTTC. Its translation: CASSQNSLGRDASRDEQFF.